Shown below are 2 T cell receptor beta chains from a single sample sequenced in a study of T cells in Graves' hyperthyroidism and ophthalmopathy (dated by TCRdb to between 2017 and 2020). Libraries were made using multiplex PCR. The sequencer was an Illumina HiSeq 2000. TCR beta CDR3 regions were amplified from RNA transcripts. For the first round of RT-PCR on the TCR CDR3, the HTBI primer set was used together with the Qiagen OneStep RT-PCR kit. TCRdb reprocessed the public reads (quality trimming at Q25 with fastp, clone calling with MiXCR) and kept in-frame beta chains. Each CDR3 protein appears once, grouped with its most common genes and DNA. The table for this sample lists 350,000 to 400,000 distinct CDR3 sequences; 19% of them were counted only once. The ten largest clones take up 3.5% to 4% of the sample. Sequencing input: blood. These receptors came from a woman aged 18-30 years with Graves' hyperthyroidism.

There are many counts of this clonotype. The rearrangement joins TRBV27 to TRBJ2-5; 10 bases match TRBD2. The V segment lost 5 bases and the J segment 2 bases; nucleotides outside the gene matches: 17. Germline assignment: CDR1 MNHEY and CDR2 SMNVEV (reference sequence). The CDR3 loop spans 19 amino acids. CDR3 coding DNA: TGTGCCAGCAGTGGACCCCGGCTAGCGGGGGCTATCGAACAAGAGACCCAGTACTTC. It yields the protein CASSGPRLAGAIEQETQYF.

In its sample, this clonotype was seen many times. The CDR3 reads CASRPQGAGVNEQYF. The CDR3 DNA reads TGTGCCAGCAGACCACAGGGGGCTGGGGTCAACGAGCAGTACTTC. The chain employs TRBV6-1 and TRBJ2-7; 9 bases are shared with TRBD1. J gave up 5 bases and V 6 bases, and 11 bases lay outside the gene matches. The CDR3 covers 15 residues. Per the germline V gene, CDR1 is MNHNS and CDR2 is SASEGT.